Included here is one T cell receptor (beta chain) sequence, with context. The antigen is undetermined. Only in-frame clones appear in the TCRdb table, and some are missing; sequencing was by immunoSEQ multiplex PCR. The table includes around 2.3 million clones, 95% detected once. Researchers partitioned CD4+ cells into CD45RA+ naive and CD45RA-negative memory subsets. This sample is drawn from a study of shared clonotypes between healthy human individuals. For the study at large: Donor ages ranged 18 to 49 years: two women, a few men. Study results and limitations: Sharing across four donors was highest in naive CD4 (approximately 5%) and lowest in memory CD8 (about 0.4%). With few donors, the genetic and exposure-history diversity represented was limited.

CDR3 length: 14 amino acids. Between the trimmed V and J ends, which lost 0 bases and 4 bases, there was a span of 9 bases. The germline V gene encodes CDR1 LNHNV and CDR2 YYDKDF (reference sequence). The chain carries TRBV15 and TRBJ1-2; D ambiguous. What was sequenced was naive CD4+ T cells sorted from blood. Subset reported: CD45RA+ positively selected. This TCR derives from a man younger than 35 in good health. CDR3: CATSRESFLYGYTF. Written as DNA, the CDR3 is TGTGCCACCAGCAGAGAGAGCTTCCTCTATGGCTACACCTTC.